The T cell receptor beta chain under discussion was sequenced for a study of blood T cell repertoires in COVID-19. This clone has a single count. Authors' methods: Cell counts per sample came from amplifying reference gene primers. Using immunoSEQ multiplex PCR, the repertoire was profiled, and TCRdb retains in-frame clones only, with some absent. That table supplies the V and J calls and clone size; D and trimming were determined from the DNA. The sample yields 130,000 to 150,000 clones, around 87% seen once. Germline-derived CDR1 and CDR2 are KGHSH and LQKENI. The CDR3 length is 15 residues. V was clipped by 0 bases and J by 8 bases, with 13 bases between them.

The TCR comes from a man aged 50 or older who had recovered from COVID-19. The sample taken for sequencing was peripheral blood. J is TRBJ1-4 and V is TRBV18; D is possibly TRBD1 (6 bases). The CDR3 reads CASSPPNSQGEKLFF. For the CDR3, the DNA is TGTGCCAGCTCACCACCGAATTCCCAGGGGGAAAAACTGTTTTTT.